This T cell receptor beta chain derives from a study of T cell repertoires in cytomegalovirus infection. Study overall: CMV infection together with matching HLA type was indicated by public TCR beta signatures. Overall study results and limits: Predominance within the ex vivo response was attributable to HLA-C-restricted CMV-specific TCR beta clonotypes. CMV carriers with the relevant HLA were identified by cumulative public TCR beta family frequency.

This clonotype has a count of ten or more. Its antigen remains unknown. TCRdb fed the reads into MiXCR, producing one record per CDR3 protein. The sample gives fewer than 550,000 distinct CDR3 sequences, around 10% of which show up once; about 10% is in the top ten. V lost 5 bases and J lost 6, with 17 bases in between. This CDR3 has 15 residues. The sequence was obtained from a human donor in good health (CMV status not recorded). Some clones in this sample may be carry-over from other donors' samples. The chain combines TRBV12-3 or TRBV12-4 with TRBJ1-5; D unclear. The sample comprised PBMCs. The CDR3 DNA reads TGTGCCAGCAGTCCCCAGGAAGGGTTAAGTCAGCCCCAGCATTTT. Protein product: CASSPQEGLSQPQHF.